These 2 T cell receptor beta chains originate from one sample sequenced in a study of CD8 T cells in Susac syndrome. Random hexamers were used to reverse transcribe roughly 0.45 to 1 ug of RNA. TCRdb used MiXCR to reprocess the immunoSEQ multiplex PCR reads, holding one entry per CDR3 protein. The repertoire holds 150,000 to 160,000 distinct CDR3 sequences, 95% to 96% seen once, with under 0.15% in the top ten. Sample: CD8+ T cells from PBMCs. The receptor set was obtained from a human donor with multiple sclerosis.

The V gene is TRBV30, the J gene TRBJ2-7, with 8 bases that match TRBD2. Trimming at V came to 7 bases and at J to 5 bases, leaving 10 bases not matched to a gene. The CDR3 consists of 13 residues. Germline-derived CDR1 and CDR2 are GTSNPN and SVGIG (reference sequence). In nucleotides, the CDR3 is TGTGCCTCACGGGCCGGGGGGGCACACGAGCAGTACGTC. Translation: CASRAGGAHEQYV.

This chain joins TRBV14 and TRBJ2-5; no clear D gene. V gave up 2 bases and J gave up 1 base, with 8 bases separating them. The CDR3 is 14 amino acids. Germline V gives CDR1 SGHDN, CDR2 FVKESK. CDR3 loop: CASSQTAPQETQYF. DNA for the CDR3: TGTGCCAGCAGCCAAACAGCCCCCCAAGAGACCCAGTACTTC.